This TCR beta chain was observed in a study of vaccination effects on CD4 cells after COVID-19. The germline CDR1 and CDR2 sequences are SQVTM and ANQGSEA. The CDR3 contains 12 residues. V was trimmed by 8 bases and J by 7 bases, leaving 14 bases between them. Generated by immunoSEQ multiplex PCR, the TCRdb table keeps only in-frame clones and is missing some. The table records approximately 30,000 clones, about three quarters of them present only once. Sequencing followed a ViraFEST assay step that expanded antigen-specific CD4+ T cells with viral peptide pools. Once cultured for around 11 days, the cells underwent separation to obtain CD4+ T cells. Having tested negative for nucleocapsid antibodies, the vaccine recipients showed no prior SARS-CoV-2 infection. On this clone: The target antigen is unknown.

Overall study results and limits: Late post-vaccination, clones induced by infection and those induced by vaccine underwent marked clonal contraction.

The chain couples TRBV29-1 to TRBJ1-4; D remains unclear. Sample: CD4+ T cells from PBMCs cultured with HCoV-OC43 spike peptides, taken before COVID-19 vaccination. Subset meaning: HCoV-OC43 spike overlapping peptide pool stimulation. The clonotype comes from a human donor who received a COVID-19 vaccine. This CDR3 is CSPQPPPEKLFF. The CDR3 DNA reads as TGCAGCCCCCAACCGCCGCCTGAAAAACTGTTTTTT.